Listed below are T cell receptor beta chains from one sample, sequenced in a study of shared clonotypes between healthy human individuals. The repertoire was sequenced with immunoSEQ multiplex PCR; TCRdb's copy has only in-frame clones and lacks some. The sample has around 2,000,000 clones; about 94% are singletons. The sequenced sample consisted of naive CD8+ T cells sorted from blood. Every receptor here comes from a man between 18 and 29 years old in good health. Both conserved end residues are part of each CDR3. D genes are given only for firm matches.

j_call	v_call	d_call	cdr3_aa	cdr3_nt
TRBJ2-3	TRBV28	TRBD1	CASSLTGDASTDTQYF	TGTGCCAGCAGTCTCACAGGGGACGCTAGCACAGATACGCAGTATTTT
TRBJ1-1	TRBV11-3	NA	CASSFAQNTEAFF	TGTGCCAGCAGCTTTGCTCAGAACACTGAAGCTTTCTTT
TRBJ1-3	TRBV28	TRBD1	CASSSTSRQGRSGNTIYF	TGTGCCAGCAGTTCAACCTCCCGACAGGGAAGGTCTGGAAACACCATATATTTT
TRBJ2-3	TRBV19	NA	CASSPSRLPDTQYF	TGTGCCAGTAGTCCCTCGCGACTTCCAGATACGCAGTATTTT
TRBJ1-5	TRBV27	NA	CASSAFADNQPQHF	TGTGCCAGCAGCGCCTTTGCGGACAATCAGCCCCAGCATTTT
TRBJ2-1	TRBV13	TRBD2	CASSLGTSGGPYNEQFF	TGTGCCAGCAGCTTAGGGACTAGCGGGGGACCTTACAATGAGCAGTTCTTC
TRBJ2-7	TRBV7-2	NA	CASSLTGVGLHYEQYF	TGTGCCAGCAGCTTAACGGGGGTGGGACTCCACTACGAGCAGTACTTC
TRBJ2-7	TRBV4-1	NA	CASSVLRSYEQYF	TGCGCCAGCAGCGTTTTACGGTCCTACGAGCAGTACTTC
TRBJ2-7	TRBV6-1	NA	CASSQPIHTTYEQYF	TGTGCCAGCAGTCAACCAATCCATACCACCTACGAGCAGTACTTC
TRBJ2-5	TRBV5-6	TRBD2	CASSLGPPPREGETQYF	TGTGCCAGCAGCTTGGGGCCCCCCCCGCGGGAGGGGGAGACCCAGTACTTC